This T cell receptor beta chain was captured by sequencing in a study of blood T cell repertoires in COVID-19 (dated by TCRdb to the early 2020s). For the wider study: Collaborator samples came from the United States, Italy and Spain and covered acute and convalescent phases of COVID-19. A de-identified subject ID, COVID-19 status, age in years and sex were almost always included in the sample metadata. Where HLA class I and class II types were available, the types were taken from metadata supplied by the sample provider, not from assay-based typing. Samples were obtained from the ongoing ImmuneRACE study (first 160 participants) and from 1,254 subjects provided by 6 global collaborators. The repertoires were made available in a free public database intended to serve as a resource for research on the immune response to SARS-CoV-2. Subjects who had been exposed to COVID-19, were actively infected with it, or had recovered from it provided the deeply sampled blood TCRbeta repertoires that made up the dataset. The prospective study material was composed of cDNA or gDNA derived from T cells, B-cell-depleted T cells, or PBMCs.

Taken from cysteine to phenylalanine, the CDR3 has 17 residues. Of all the DNA, just the CDR3 is kept, 51 bases in frame from base 1. The germline V gene gives CDR1 as SGHRS and CDR2 as YFSETQ. V and J are trimmed by 0 bases and 5 bases, and the gene matches miss 9 bases of the junction. TCRbeta CDR3 regions were amplified from genomic DNA by means of the immunoSEQ Assay, a bias-controlled multiplex PCR. Processing in the source paper ran as follows. Nucleated cell counts per sample were estimated from amplification of reference gene primers within the assay. Sequence reads were collapsed and filtered to measure the absolute abundance of every unique TCRbeta CDR3 rearrangement. For each sample, productive Simpson clonality was calculated as the square root of Simpson's diversity index over productive rearrangements. This is the immuneACCESS table as TCRdb keeps it, with only in-frame sequences that have V and J called. A part of the clones is gone; compared with another copy, unresolved V genes explain less than half, and the rest is unexplained. The DNA gave D and trimming, while V, J and clone size come from that table. This sample comprises 200,000 to 300,000 clones, just under 90% of them detected only once. The leading ten clones occupy roughly 0.95% of the sample.

In the prospective study, participants were roughly 18 to 100 years old, resided in 24 geographic areas of the United States, and were enrolled through a virtual design. In the prospective study, participants were assigned to cohorts based on the clinical history participants reported in a screening survey and a study questionnaire. Exposed participants had been in contact with someone with a PCR-confirmed or clinician-diagnosed COVID-19 case within 2 weeks of study entry. Mobile phlebotomists in the prospective study collected whole blood, serum and a nasopharyngeal or oropharyngeal swab from every participant. Participants in the prospective study had the option to provide additional blood draws and questionnaires over a roughly two-month period. Before DNA extraction, prospective study blood samples were shipped either frozen or at room temperature. What the study reported, not specific to this receptor: Clinical and demographic metadata were provided uncurated, with the amount varying by source and participant.

Points on this clone: Its antigen target is currently unknown. No per-base quality is available; no much larger clone lies one base away.

The receptor was derived from a man between 50 and 59 years old who had been exposed to COVID-19. Sequences were obtained from PBMCs or T cells enriched from blood (not recorded which). The sequence joins TRBV5-1 to TRBJ2-1, with 9 bases matching TRBD1. The base sequence is TGCGCCAGCAGCTTGGCGACAGGGGGACCGAGTAACAATGAGCAGTTCTTC. Its translation is CASSLATGGPSNNEQFF.